These 15 T cell receptor beta chains came from one sample sequenced in a study of T cell repertoires in aging, cancer and after chemotherapy. Multiplex touch-down PCR with TRB-A/B primers amplified rearranged V-D-J TRB sequences. TCRdb itself ran the multiplex PCR reads through MiXCR, one entry per CDR3 protein. The sample holds about 9,400 distinct CDR3 sequences, 39% seen once. Amplification of TCR beta used genomic DNA extracted from peripheral blood. The sequenced sample consisted of blood. All receptors derive from a human donor in good health.

J is TRBJ2-3 and V is TRBV5-4, with D maybe TRBD1 (5 bases). V dropped 0 bases and J dropped 6 bases, with 11 bases sitting between them. Germline CDR1 SGHNT, CDR2 YYREEE (reference sequence). This CDR3 spans 14 amino acids. The CDR3 loop is CASSLEVGRDTQYF. Here the CDR3 DNA reads TGTGCCAGCAGCTTGGAAGTGGGGCGGGATACGCAGTATTTT.

In this sample, this clonotype turned up once. This chain connects TRBV13 to TRBJ2-5, with 9 bases identical to TRBD1. CDR1 is PRHDT and CDR2 is FYEKMQ in the germline V gene (reference sequence). The V segment lost 6 bases and the J segment 5 bases; nucleotides outside the gene matches: 13. There are 16 residues in the CDR3. CDR3 sequence reads: CASSSLATGGFETQYF. The DNA for the CDR3 is TGTGCCAGCAGTTCACTGGCGACAGGGGGTTTTGAGACCCAGTACTTC.

A word on this clonotype: A much larger clone is a single base away; this may be a read error. This rearrangement joins TRBV29-1 to TRBJ2-7, with 8 bases fitting TRBD2. The germline V gene encodes CDR1 SQVTM and CDR2 ANQGSEA. The CDR3 spans 13 residues. V lost 3 bases, J lost 7 bases, and 8 bases stayed unmatched. CDR3 amino acids: CSVDPGGPGEQYF. CDR3 DNA sequence: TGCAGCGTTGACCCGGGGGGGCCGGGTGAGCAGTACTTC.

The rearrangement uses TRBV19 and TRBJ2-1, with no clear D. The CDR3 is 15 residues long. V dropped 5 bases and J dropped 0 bases, with 11 bases sitting between them. Germline-derived CDR1 and CDR2 are LNHDA and SQIVND (reference sequence). CDR3 nucleotides: TGTGCCAGTAGTCCAGTTGCAAGCTCCTACAATGAGCAGTTCTTC. Its translation is CASSPVASSYNEQFF.

The chain combines TRBV27 with TRBJ1-2; TRBD1 might be the D (5 bases). Trimming took 5 bases from V and 6 from J, leaving 13 bases between them. The CDR3 consists of 13 residues. CDR1 MNHEY and CDR2 SMNVEV come from the germline V gene (reference sequence). The CDR3 spells CASSPRGGDGYTF. The CDR3 nucleotides read TGTGCCAGCAGTCCCCGCGGAGGGGATGGCTACACCTTC.

This chain connects TRBV6-5 to TRBJ2-5; 9 bases are a match to TRBD2. V was clipped by 6 bases and J by 1 base; unmatched bases: 9. CDR1 MNHEY and CDR2 SVGAGI come from the germline V gene. This CDR3 comprises 16 residues. Here the CDR3 reads CASSYRLAETQETQYF. The DNA for the CDR3 is TGTGCCAGCAGCTACCGACTAGCGGAGACCCAAGAGACCCAGTACTTC.

This clonotype was found a few times. This rearrangement joins TRBV7-9 to TRBJ2-5; no clear D gene. V lost 5 bases and J 7 bases, leaving 17 bases between the germline ends. This CDR3 region has 14 residues. CDR1 and CDR2 from the germline V gene are SEHNR and FQNEAQ (reference sequence). The CDR3 coding sequence is TGTGCCAGCAGCCCCCCGAGTGACTGGGGGACCCAGTACTTC. The encoded protein is CASSPPSDWGTQYF.

This clonotype was detected only a few times. This chain joins TRBV18 and TRBJ1-1; D possibly corresponds to TRBD1 (6 bases). Per the germline V gene, CDR1 is KGHSH and CDR2 is LQKENI. Trimming pared 1 base from V and 1 base from J, leaving 7 bases between. The CDR3 contains 14 residues. CDR3 nucleotide sequence: TGTGCCAGCTCACCACAGGGGGGGAACACTGAAGCTTTCTTT. Its protein is CASSPQGGNTEAFF.

The chain's CDR3 is CASTIRAEEKYF. DNA for the CDR3: TGCGCCAGCACCATACGCGCGGAAGAGAAGTACTTC. This rearrangement joins TRBV5-1 to TRBJ2-5; no reliable D call. Trimming removed 6 bases from V and 12 bases from J, with 18 bases in between. There are 12 residues in the CDR3. Germline assignment: CDR1 SGHRS and CDR2 YFSETQ. The whole variable domain, remainder taken from reference TRBV5-1 and TRBJ2-5, is KAGVTQTPRYLIKTRGQQVTLSCSPISGHRSVSWYQQTPGQGLQFLFEYFSETQRNKGNFPGRFSGRQFSNSRSEMNVSTLELGDSALYLCASTIRAEEKYFGPGTRLLVL.

This clonotype was counted only a few times. V usage is TRBV27 and J usage is TRBJ1-1; D not resolved. The V and J ends lost 5 bases and 2 bases respectively, with 9 bases between them. Germline CDR1 is MNHEY and CDR2 is SMNVEV (reference sequence). This CDR3 has 13 amino acids. This chain's CDR3 is CASSHKTNTEAFF. CDR3 DNA sequence: TGTGCCAGCAGTCACAAAACCAACACTGAAGCTTTCTTT.

This clonotype has a handful of counts. J is TRBJ2-1 and V is TRBV12-3 or TRBV12-4; 7 bases fit TRBD2. This CDR3 spans 16 amino acids. V was pared by 1 base and J by 5 bases, with 8 bases of the junction left unmatched. CDR3 loop: CASSLVVGRGNNEQFF. The DNA of the CDR3 is TGTGCCAGCAGTTTAGTTGTAGGGAGGGGCAACAATGAGCAGTTCTTC.

The V gene is TRBV20-1, the J gene TRBJ1-1; a possible D gene is TRBD1 (5 bases). The CDR3 sequence is 14 residues long. V shed 0 bases and J shed 4 bases, with 12 bases lying between them. Germline V gene lookup returns CDR1 DFQATT and CDR2 SNEGSKA (reference sequence). This CDR3 reads CSARDVTAGTEAFF. The CDR3 region has the DNA TGCAGTGCTAGAGATGTGACAGCGGGCACTGAAGCTTTCTTT.

Details on this clonotype: The junction does not match germline at one end; this may be a read error. V usage is TRBV6-5 and J usage is TRBJ1-1; weak D call: TRBD1 (5 bases). The germline V gene encodes CDR1 MNHEY and CDR2 SVGAGI. The CDR3 sequence is 14 residues long. This CDR3 reads CARSYWGGNTEAFF. The CDR3 DNA is TGTGCCAGAAGTTACTGGGGCGGGAACACTGAAGCTTTCTTT.

This clonotype has more than one count but fewer than ten. The chain employs TRBV19 and TRBJ2-7; unclear D gene. The V end was cut by 5 bases, the J end by 2 bases, with 10 bases between. CDR1 LNHDA and CDR2 SQIVND come from the germline V gene (reference sequence). This CDR3 comprises 13 residues. The CDR3 DNA is TGTGCCAGTAGTCAACAGTCGACCTACGAGCAGTACTTC. It codes for CASSQQSTYEQYF.

This clonotype was picked up a small number of times. The gene calls are TRBV6-4 and TRBJ1-4; D unclear. This CDR3 region has 14 residues. V was trimmed by 2 bases and J by 7 bases, leaving 11 bases between them. The germline V gene has CDR1 MRHNA and CDR2 SNTAGT. Here the CDR3 reads CASSDKEFPEKLFF. The CDR3 DNA sequence: TGTGCCAGCAGTGACAAGGAGTTCCCTGAAAAACTGTTTTTT.